This T cell receptor (beta chain) was recorded in a study of cytotoxic CD8 clonotypes in ibrutinib-treated CLL. About the study: Response material was collected after a median about 11 months of treatment, range 6 to 36.

Study-level findings and limits: Among the clonotypes, public ones were uncommon and contracted or held stable on treatment. At progression, clonality fell back toward baseline after rising at ibrutinib response. Measured clonality at baseline was greater than in age-matched healthy donors and tracked with circulating CD8+ T-cell counts.

Profiled with immunoSEQ multiplex PCR; TCRdb holds only in-frame clones, not every one. The sample holds about 40,000 clones, roughly 70% seen once. Looked up from germline, CDR1 is ENHRY and CDR2 is SYGVKD. V was clipped by 6 bases and J by 6 bases; unmatched bases: 9. This CDR3 contains 17 residues. This clone was detected once. Its antigen remains unidentified. Sequences were derived from PBMCs, sampled at disease progression, from a patient treated with ibrutinib. V and J are TRBV10-3 and TRBJ2-3; 16 bases are a match to TRBD2. The clonotype originates from a human donor with chronic lymphocytic leukemia. CDR3 coding DNA: TGTGCCATCAGCCCGGGACTAGCGGGGGGGCTATCCGATACGCAGTATTTT. Translating it yields CAISPGLAGGLSDTQYF.